This TCR beta chain originates from a study of OX40 agonist ivuxolimab in advanced cancers. Study-level background: Partial responses were achieved by three patients, of whom one had hepatocellular carcinoma and two had cutaneous melanoma.

Germline V lookup: CDR1 SGHKS, CDR2 YYEKEE (reference sequence). The CDR3 spans 15 residues. V shed 4 bases and J 4 bases; nucleotides not matched to a gene: 9. The method was immunoSEQ multiplex PCR; TCRdb's version includes in-frame clones alone and lacks a portion of them. The sample has tens of thousands of clones; about 90% are singletons. The study's findings and limits: Clones of CD4+ and CD8+ blood T cells grew by week 6 at doses of 0.1 to 3.0 mg/kg. Near-lowest levels of clonal expansion characterized partial responders at 0.1-3.0 mg/kg.

As for this clone: Its antigen is not identified.

The TCR comes from an adult with an advanced solid tumor such as melanoma, head and neck, liver or kidney cancer. The chain is built from TRBV5-5 and TRBJ2-7; 9 positions agree with TRBD1. The sequencing used CD4+ or CD8+ T cells sorted from blood, collected in a trial of the OX40 agonist ivuxolimab. The chain's CDR3 is CASSNPTGGDYEQYF. CDR3 DNA: TGTGCCAGCAGCAATCCTACAGGGGGCGATTACGAGCAGTACTTC.